One and the same sample provided the 19 T cell receptor beta chains below, sequenced in a study of immune evolution from preneoplasia to lung adenocarcinoma. Generated by immunoSEQ multiplex PCR, the TCRdb table keeps only in-frame clones and is missing some. The table has about 1,100 clones, 86% seen once; the top ten hold about 11%. Sequencing used FFPE tissue from an adenomatous hyperplasia lung lesion. Subset: atypical adenomatous hyperplasia (AAH), lung preneoplasia. These receptors were taken from a person between 60 and 80 years old with lung adenocarcinoma.

The rearrangement links TRBV5-1 to TRBJ2-5; 10 nucleotides line up with TRBD1. V trimming: 4 bases; J trimming: 5 bases; junction bases outside the gene matches: 14. CDR3 length equals 17 residues. In germline, CDR1 is SGHRS, CDR2 YFSETQ. The CDR3: CASSAGLQTGGAETQYF. The CDR3 bases are TGCGCCAGCAGCGCCGGCCTTCAGACAGGGGGCGCGGAGACCCAGTACTTC.

This chain uses TRBV5-4 with TRBJ1-2; 9 nucleotides align to TRBD1. V trimming: 5 bases; J trimming: 4 bases; junction bases outside the gene matches: 6. CDR3 length equals 14 residues. CDR1 is SGHNT, CDR2 YYREEE, per germline (reference sequence). The CDR3 is CASRPLTGGYGYTF. The CDR3 nucleotides are TGTGCCAGCAGACCCCTGACAGGGGGCTATGGCTACACCTTC.

The V and J genes are TRBV4-1 and TRBJ2-5, with D perhaps being TRBD1 or TRBD2 (5 bases each). The CDR3 has 15 amino acids. Germline V gene lookup returns CDR1 MGHRA and CDR2 YSYEKL. V was cut by 0 bases and J by 7 bases, with 15 bases left in between. The CDR3 spells CASSQDEGPLTTQYF. The DNA of the CDR3 is TGCGCCAGCAGCCAAGATGAGGGGCCGCTCACGACCCAGTACTTC.

The CDR3 nucleotides are TGCGCCAGCAGCTTCGGGACAGGGTATGAGCAGTTCTTC. Protein sequence: CASSFGTGYEQFF. V is TRBV5-1 and J is TRBJ2-1; the match to TRBD1 covers 9 bases. Germline assignment: CDR1 SGHRS and CDR2 YFSETQ. The CDR3 has 13 residues. V shed 2 bases, J shed 8 bases, and the junction held 2 bases outside the gene matches. The full variable domain, rest sourced from reference TRBV5-1 and TRBJ2-1, is KAGVTQTPRYLIKTRGQQVTLSCSPISGHRSVSWYQQTPGQGLQFLFEYFSETQRNKGNFPGRFSGRQFSNSRSEMNVSTLELGDSALYLCASSFGTGYEQFFGPGTRLTVL.

The chain recombines TRBV4-3 with TRBJ1-2, with TRBD1 matching 11 bases. The trim removed 1 base at V and 5 bases at J, leaving 9 bases unmatched. Germline V gene lookup returns CDR1 LGHNA and CDR2 YSLEER. CDR3 size: 17 residues. CDR3 amino acids: CASSQGVKGQGGYGYTF. The CDR3 DNA is TGCGCCAGCAGCCAAGGCGTTAAGGGACAGGGGGGATATGGCTACACCTTC.

V is TRBV7-3 and J is TRBJ2-7; TRBD1 aligns across 9 bases. The CDR3 spans 14 residues. Germline lookup yields CDR1 SGHTA and CDR2 FQGTGA. The V gene end was trimmed by 2 bases and the J gene end by 5 bases; junction bases not matched to a gene: 4. The CDR3 reads CASSLGGQGHEQYF. CDR3 DNA: TGTGCCAGCAGCTTAGGGGGACAGGGCCACGAGCAGTACTTC.

This chain connects TRBV20-1 to TRBJ2-7; D uncertain. Deletions cut 1 base from V and 3 bases from J, with 4 bases between. CDR1 and CDR2 (germline): DFQATT, SNEGSKA (reference sequence). The CDR3 loop spans 11 amino acids. The DNA of the CDR3 is TGCAGTGCTAGAGCCGACTACGAGCAGTACTTC. This encodes CSARADYEQYF.

The V and J genes are TRBV10-3 and TRBJ2-3; the D call may be TRBD1 or TRBD2 (5 bases each). V was cut by 4 bases and J by 4 bases, with 12 bases left in between. This CDR3 contains 14 residues. In germline, CDR1 is ENHRY, CDR2 SYGVKD. CDR3 in amino acids: CAISVGDRSDTQYF. CDR3 bases: TGTGCCATCAGTGTGGGGGATCGGTCAGATACGCAGTATTTT.

V and J are TRBV5-6 and TRBJ1-1; no definite D call. The CDR3 is 13 amino acids. Germline V CDR1 and CDR2: SGHDT, YYEEEE. Trimming removed 4 bases at V and 0 bases at J, with 7 bases between. The CDR3 protein is CASSPRVNTEAFF. The CDR3 DNA sequence: TGTGCCAGCAGCCCTAGGGTGAACACTGAAGCTTTCTTT.

This chain uses TRBV4-3 with TRBJ2-7, with D unclear. Looked up from germline, CDR1 is LGHNA and CDR2 is YSLEER. Trimming shortened V by 0 bases and J by 0 bases, and 9 bases separated the two germline ends. The CDR3 extends over 15 amino acids. CDR3 sequence: CASSQDHGTSYEQYF. The CDR3 region has the DNA TGCGCCAGCAGCCAAGATCACGGAACCTCCTACGAGCAGTACTTC.

The CDR3 loop reads CASSQDEAGRGLNEQFF. The CDR3 coding sequence is TGCGCCAGCAGCCAAGATGAGGCGGGCAGGGGGCTAAATGAGCAGTTCTTC. The chain couples TRBV4-1 to TRBJ2-1, with 8 bases that match TRBD1. The CDR3 contains 17 residues. V shed 0 bases, J shed 7 bases, and the junction held 11 bases outside the gene matches. Germline-derived CDR1 and CDR2 are MGHRA and YSYEKL.

The count of this clone is one. The chain joins TRBV6-1 to TRBJ1-1; D ambiguous. This CDR3 region has 11 residues. Trimming stripped 4 bases from V and 3 bases from J, with 3 bases between. Germline-derived CDR1 and CDR2 are MNHNS and SASEGT. The CDR3 DNA reads as TGTGCCAGCAGTGCATACACTGAAGCTTTCTTT. It specifies CASSAYTEAFF.

The gene calls are TRBV27 and TRBJ2-7; D is possibly TRBD2 (5 bases). Trimming cost V 2 bases and J 3 bases, with 14 bases left between them. Germline values: CDR1 MNHEY, CDR2 SMNVEV (reference sequence). The length of the CDR3 is 15 residues. The chain's CDR3 is CASSLTATGIYEQYF. The DNA for the CDR3 is TGTGCCAGCAGTTTAACAGCCACCGGGATCTACGAGCAGTACTTC.

This clone occurred a few times. The chain combines TRBV13 with TRBJ1-1, with D perhaps TRBD1 (5 bases). V was clipped by 6 bases and J by 0 bases, with 14 bases between them. This CDR3 spans 15 amino acids. Germline V gives CDR1 PRHDT, CDR2 FYEKMQ (reference sequence). This CDR3 is CASRPRGGLNTEAFF. The CDR3 DNA reads as TGTGCCAGCAGGCCCCGGGGGGGATTGAACACTGAAGCTTTCTTT.

The V gene is TRBV14, the J gene TRBJ1-1, with D unresolved. The V end was cut by 6 bases, the J end by 4 bases, with 12 bases between. Germline values: CDR1 SGHDN, CDR2 FVKESK. This CDR3 has 13 residues. The CDR3 is CASRGVCGTEAFF. The CDR3 DNA sequence: TGTGCCAGCAGAGGTGTTTGCGGCACTGAAGCTTTCTTT.

The rearrangement uses TRBV11-3 and TRBJ2-2, with 9 bases fitting TRBD2. This CDR3 is 14 amino acids long. Unmatched junction bases numbered 8, after V lost 11 bases and J lost 4 bases. In germline, CDR1 is SGHNT, CDR2 YENEEA. The CDR3 DNA reads as TGTGCCTGCGGAGCGGGAGGCCCCACCGGGGAGCTGTTTTTT. This sequence encodes CACGAGGPTGELFF.

The gene calls are TRBV5-4 and TRBJ2-5, with TRBD2 matching 8 bases. The CDR3 contains 16 residues. V shed 1 base, J shed 6 bases, and the junction held 11 bases outside the gene matches. CDR1 and CDR2 (germline): SGHNT, YYREEE (reference sequence). The CDR3 sequence: CASSLPLAGRAQTQYF. CDR3 DNA: TGTGCCAGCAGCTTGCCCCTAGCGGGCCGGGCACAGACCCAGTACTTC.

This sequence joins TRBV5-1 and TRBJ1-1; 7 bases fit TRBD1. The ends lost 0 bases at V and 11 bases at J; junction bases unmatched: 10. From germline, CDR1 is SGHRS and CDR2 YFSETQ. The CDR3 totals 14 residues. Here the CDR3 reads CASSLDPGQVSAFF. Written as DNA, the CDR3 is TGCGCCAGCAGCTTGGATCCTGGACAGGTTTCCGCTTTCTTT.

The DNA for the CDR3 is TGTGCCAGCAGCCCTCTGGGACAAGAAACCGGGGAGCTGTTTTTT. It codes for CASSPLGQETGELFF. J is TRBJ2-2 and V is TRBV7-9, with D tentatively TRBD1 (6 bases). This CDR3 is 15 amino acids long. Germline CDR1 SEHNR, CDR2 FQNEAQ (reference sequence). Trimming cost V 5 bases and J 5 bases, with 15 bases left between them.